The clone carrying this TCR beta chain has at least ten counts. The antigen remains undetermined. Graves' hyperthyroidism without ophthalmopathy progression within 18 months was termed stable. Exclusion followed for patients with uncontrolled infection, other autoimmune disease, pregnancy or lactation. The record originates from a study of T cells in Graves' hyperthyroidism and ophthalmopathy. Looked up from germline, CDR1 is SGHTA and CDR2 is FQGNSA. CDR3 length: 15 amino acids. The V end was cut by 3 bases, the J end by 0 bases, with 9 bases between. Amplification of TCR beta CDR3 regions used RNA as the template. First-round RT-PCR targeting the TCR CDR3 was performed with the HTBI primer set. MiXCR, applied by TCRdb to the multiplex PCR reads, yields one record per CDR3 protein. The profile shows a few hundred thousand distinct CDR3 sequences, more than 45% of them singletons. Study results and caveats: The majority of expanded thyroid clonotypes above 0.001 also appeared in blood. Median prediction lead before ophthalmopathy onset was 6.5 months with the model.

Sequenced input: peripheral blood or thyroid tissue (not recorded which). This sequence joins TRBV7-2 and TRBJ1-5; no clear D. This clonotype was obtained from a woman younger than 30 with Graves' hyperthyroidism. The CDR3 nucleotides read TGTGCCAGCAGCTTTAACCCTTATAGCAATCAGCCCCAGCATTTT. This translates into CASSFNPYSNQPQHF.